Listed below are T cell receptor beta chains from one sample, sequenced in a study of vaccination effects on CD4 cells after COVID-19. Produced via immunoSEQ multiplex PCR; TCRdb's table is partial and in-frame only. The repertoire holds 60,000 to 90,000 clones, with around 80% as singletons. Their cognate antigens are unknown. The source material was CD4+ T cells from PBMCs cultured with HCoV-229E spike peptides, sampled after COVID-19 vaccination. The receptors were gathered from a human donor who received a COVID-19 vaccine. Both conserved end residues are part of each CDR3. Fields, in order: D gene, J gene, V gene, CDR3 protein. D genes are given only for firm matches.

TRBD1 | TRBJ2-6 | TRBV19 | CASLDRGGPGANVLTF
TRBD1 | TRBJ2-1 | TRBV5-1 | CASQTGGAVVHNEQFF
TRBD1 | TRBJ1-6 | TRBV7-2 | CASSQGQGLSSPLHF
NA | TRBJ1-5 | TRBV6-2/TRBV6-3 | CASSPGMRNQPQHF
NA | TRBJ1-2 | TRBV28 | CASSLSGAGSYYGYTF
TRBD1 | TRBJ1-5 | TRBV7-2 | CASSSQTGVERQPQHF
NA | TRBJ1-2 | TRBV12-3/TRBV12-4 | CASAKSTAGGYTF
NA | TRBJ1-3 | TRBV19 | CASRRSLQGSGNTIYF
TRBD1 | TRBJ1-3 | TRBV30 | CAWSANAGTGGGNTIYF
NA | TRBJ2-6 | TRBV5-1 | CASSLVGGANVLTF
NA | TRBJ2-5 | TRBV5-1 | CASSGHGAGQETQYF
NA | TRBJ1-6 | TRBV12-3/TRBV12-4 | CASRVRGGSPLHF
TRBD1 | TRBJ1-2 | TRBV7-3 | CASSPTGQGYGYTF
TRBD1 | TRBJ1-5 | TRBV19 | CASSIGDRGLSNQPQHF
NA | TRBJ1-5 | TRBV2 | CASSWAMGNQPQHF
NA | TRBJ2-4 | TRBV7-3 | CASSLTAGNIQYF
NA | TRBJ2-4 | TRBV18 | CASSPISRGSSKNIQYF
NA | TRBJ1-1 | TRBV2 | CASSEVNTEAFF
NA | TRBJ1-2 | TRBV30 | CAWSKHSLDGYTF
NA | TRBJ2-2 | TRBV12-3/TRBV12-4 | CASKVWGTGELFF
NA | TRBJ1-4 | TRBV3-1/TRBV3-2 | CASSQTRINYEKLFF
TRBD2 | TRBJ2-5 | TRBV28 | CASSPGTSGGEETQYF
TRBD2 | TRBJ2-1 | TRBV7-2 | CASSLVSGGASWQFF
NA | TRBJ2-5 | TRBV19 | CASSIGVGTQGETQYF
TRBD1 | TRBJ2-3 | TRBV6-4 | CASTQCHLKGARTDTQYF
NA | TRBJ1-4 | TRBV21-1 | CASSKGPGQGARGEKLFF
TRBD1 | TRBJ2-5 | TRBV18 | CASSSGTGGSGLETQYF
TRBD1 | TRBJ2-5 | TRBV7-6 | CASSLIRGQQKETQYF
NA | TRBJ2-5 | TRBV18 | CASSPPGLRREETQYF
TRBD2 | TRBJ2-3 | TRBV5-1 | CASALERGNTDTQYF
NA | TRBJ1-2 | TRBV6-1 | CASSEGAGYGYTF
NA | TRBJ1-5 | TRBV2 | CASTREAGNQPQHF